This TCR beta chain was recovered during a study of OX40 agonist ivuxolimab in advanced cancers. Study as a whole: Those enrolled were roughly 80% male, with a mean age of about 66 years and ages from about 20 to 85.

Here immunoSEQ multiplex PCR was the method, and the copy in TCRdb shows in-frame clones only, minus some. The table records 57,000 or so clones, roughly 81% of them present only once. The germline V and J ends were trimmed by 6 bases and 7 bases, with 16 bases remaining between them. The germline CDR1 and CDR2 sequences are SEHNR and FQNEAQ (reference sequence). The CDR3 totals 14 residues. The sequence was obtained from an adult with an advanced solid tumor such as melanoma, head and neck, liver or kidney cancer. The sequencing used CD4+ or CD8+ T cells sorted from blood, collected in a trial of the OX40 agonist ivuxolimab. This chain links TRBV7-9 with TRBJ2-1, with D possibly matching TRBD1 (5 bases). CDR3 nucleotide sequence: TGTGCCAGCAGTGGGGCTTCCGAGTCTAATGAGCAGTTCTTC. This gives the protein CASSGASESNEQFF. Based on the CDR3 plus reference TRBV7-9 and TRBJ2-1, the full variable domain is DTGVSQNPRHKITKRGQNVTFRCDPISEHNRLYWYRQTLGQGPEFLTYFQNEAQLEKSRLLSDRFSAERPKGSFSTLEIQRTEQGDSAMYLCASSGASESNEQFFGPGTRLTVL.